This TCR beta chain was sequenced in a study of blood T cell repertoires in COVID-19. About the research overall: Sources were T cells, B-cell-depleted T cells, or PBMCs; the material itself was cDNA or gDNA.

Per germline, CDR1 SNHLY and CDR2 FYNNEI. The CDR3 spans 15 residues. V was clipped by 6 bases and J by 3 bases, with 18 bases between them. The age range of participants was roughly 18 to 90 years, with residence in more than 20 US areas. TCRdb's table, derived via immunoSEQ multiplex PCR, lists solely in-frame clones and lacks some. The sample lists about 170,000 clones, about 88% occurring once. The chain uses TRBV2 and TRBJ2-7; D is possibly TRBD1 (6 bases). The sequenced sample was PBMCs or T cells enriched from blood (not recorded which). The TCR comes from a human donor with acute COVID-19. The donor label of this sample is uncertain. CDR3 protein: CASSRKVGHLYEQYF. The CDR3 coding sequence is TGTGCCAGCAGCCGGAAGGTGGGACACCTCTACGAGCAGTACTTC.